A selection of T cell receptor beta chains follows, all from one sample in a study of blood T cell repertoires in COVID-19. Profiling relied on immunoSEQ multiplex PCR, and the TCRdb table lists in-frame clones only, not all of them. The sample contains tens of thousands of clones, 70% to 85% of which appear only once. Sequencing was performed on peripheral blood. These receptors originate from a human donor with acute or convalescent COVID-19. The donor label of this sample is uncertain. The CDR3 runs from the conserved cysteine through the conserved F or W. The D gene is left open where the match is weak. Size is omitted from some rows. Given values are once, few, many or a class for expanded clones.

TRBD1	NA	TRBV18	TRBJ2-7	CASSPSTGAYEQYF	TGTGCCAGCTCACCTTCGACAGGGGCCTACGAGCAGTACTTC
NA	NA	TRBV7-8	TRBJ2-7	CASSLPGSYEQYF	TGTGCCAGCAGCTTACCCGGGAGTTACGAGCAGTACTTC
NA	NA	TRBV30	TRBJ1-1	CAWSVGVNTEAFF	TGTGCCTGGAGTGTCGGAGTGAACACTGAAGCTTTCTTT
TRBD1	NA	TRBV24-1	TRBJ2-5	CATSDVTGTGIETQYF	TGTGCCACCAGTGACGTCACCGGGACAGGGATTGAGACCCAGTACTTC
NA	NA	TRBV6-5	TRBJ2-1	CASTTGSVHNEQFF	TGTGCCAGCACTACGGGTTCTGTCCACAATGAGCAGTTCTTC
NA	NA	TRBV5-4	TRBJ1-1	CASSFWGDTEAFF	TGTGCCAGCAGCTTTTGGGGGGACACTGAAGCTTTCTTT
NA	once	TRBV25-1	TRBJ1-5	CASSEVGVGAQHF	TGTGCCAGCAGTGAAGTTGGGGTGGGAGCCCAGCATTTT
TRBD1	NA	TRBV18	TRBJ1-4	CASSPRSGTGGEKLFF	TGTGCCAGCTCACCGAGATCCGGGACAGGGGGTGAAAAACTGTTTTTT
TRBD2	NA	TRBV7-8	TRBJ2-3	CASKVREGPDTQYF	TGTGCCAGCAAAGTTAGGGAGGGTCCAGATACGCAGTATTTT
NA	NA	TRBV6-5	TRBJ1-6	CASRFSSYNSPLHF	TGTGCCAGCAGATTTAGCTCCTATAATTCACCCCTCCACTTT
NA	NA	TRBV6-2/TRBV6-3	TRBJ2-2	CASSYRDFLASGELFF	TGTGCCAGCAGTTACCGCGACTTTTTGGCCTCCGGGGAGCTGTTTTTT
NA	NA	TRBV5-1	TRBJ2-7	CASRNYASADEQYF	TGCGCCAGCAGAAACTATGCAAGTGCCGACGAGCAGTACTTC
TRBD2	NA	TRBV11-2	TRBJ2-5	CASSPGTSGLYQETQYF	TGTGCCAGCAGCCCCGGGACTAGCGGGCTGTACCAAGAGACCCAGTACTTC
NA	once	TRBV7-9	TRBJ2-1	CASSSPETGNTYEQFF	TGTGCCAGCAGCTCGCCCGAGACAGGTAATACATATGAGCAGTTCTTC
TRBD2	NA	TRBV9	TRBJ2-1	CASSVEGSGGVYNEQFF	TGTGCCAGCAGCGTAGAAGGAAGCGGGGGAGTTTACAATGAGCAGTTCTTC
NA	NA	TRBV19	TRBJ1-1	CASSIDLSGGVTAGGTEAFF	TGTGCCAGTAGTATAGACCTCTCTGGAGGGGTGACAGCAGGAGGAACTGAAGCTTTCTTT
NA	NA	TRBV7-8	TRBJ1-1	CASSQSSPPRVNTEAFF	TGTGCCAGCAGCCAATCAAGCCCTCCACGAGTAAACACTGAAGCTTTCTTT
TRBD2	NA	TRBV3-1/TRBV3-2	TRBJ2-3	CASSHPGAGSVMDTQYF	TGTGCCAGCAGCCATCCAGGAGCGGGGAGCGTGATGGATACGCAGTATTTT
TRBD1	NA	TRBV5-5	TRBJ1-5	CASSFGQGHQPQHF	TGTGCCAGCAGCTTCGGACAGGGCCATCAGCCCCAGCATTTT
NA	NA	TRBV3-1/TRBV3-2	TRBJ1-2	CASSHKPGRNYGYTF	TGTGCCAGCAGCCATAAACCGGGGAGGAACTATGGCTACACCTTC
TRBD1	NA	TRBV7-3	TRBJ2-2	CASSQGAGELFF	TGTGCCAGCAGCCAGGGGGCCGGGGAGCTGTTTTTT
NA	many	TRBV19	TRBJ1-5	CASSTPGARGQPQHF	TGTGCCAGCAGCACCCCAGGGGCTAGAGGTCAGCCCCAGCATTTT